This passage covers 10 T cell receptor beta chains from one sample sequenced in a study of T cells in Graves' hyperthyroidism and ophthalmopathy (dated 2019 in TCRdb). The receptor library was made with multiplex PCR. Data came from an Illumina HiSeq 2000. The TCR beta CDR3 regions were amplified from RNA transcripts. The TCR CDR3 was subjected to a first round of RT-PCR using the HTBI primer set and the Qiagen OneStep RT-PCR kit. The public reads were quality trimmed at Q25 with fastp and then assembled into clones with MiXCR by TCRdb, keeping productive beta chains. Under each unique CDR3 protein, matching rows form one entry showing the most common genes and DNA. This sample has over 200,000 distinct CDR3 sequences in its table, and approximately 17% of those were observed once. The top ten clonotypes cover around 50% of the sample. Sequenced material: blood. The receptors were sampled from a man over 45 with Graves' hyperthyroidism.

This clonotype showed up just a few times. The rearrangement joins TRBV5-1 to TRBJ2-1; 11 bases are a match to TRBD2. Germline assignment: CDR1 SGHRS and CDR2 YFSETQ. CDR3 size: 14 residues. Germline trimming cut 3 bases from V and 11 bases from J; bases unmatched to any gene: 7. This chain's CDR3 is CASSSTGLAEKQFF. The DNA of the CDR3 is TGCGCCAGCAGCTCGACGGGACTAGCGGAAAAGCAGTTCTTC. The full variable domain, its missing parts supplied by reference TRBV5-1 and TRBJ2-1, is KAGVTQTPRYLIKTRGQQVTLSCSPISGHRSVSWYQQTPGQGLQFLFEYFSETQRNKGNFPGRFSGRQFSNSRSEMNVSTLELGDSALYLCASSSTGLAEKQFFGPGTRLTVL.

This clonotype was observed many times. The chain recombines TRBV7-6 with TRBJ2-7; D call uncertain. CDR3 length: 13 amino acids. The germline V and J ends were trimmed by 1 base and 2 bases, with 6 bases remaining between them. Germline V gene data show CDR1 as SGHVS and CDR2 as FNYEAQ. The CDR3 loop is CASSLGITYEQYF. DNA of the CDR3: TGTGCCAGCAGCTTAGGAATTACCTACGAGCAGTACTTC.

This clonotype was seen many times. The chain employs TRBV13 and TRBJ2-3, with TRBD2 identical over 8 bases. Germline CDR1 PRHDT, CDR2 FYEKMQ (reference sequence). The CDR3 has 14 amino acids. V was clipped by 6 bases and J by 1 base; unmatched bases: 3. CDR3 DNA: TGTGCCAGCAGGTCGACTAGCGGCACAGATACGCAGTATTTT. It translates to CASRSTSGTDTQYF.

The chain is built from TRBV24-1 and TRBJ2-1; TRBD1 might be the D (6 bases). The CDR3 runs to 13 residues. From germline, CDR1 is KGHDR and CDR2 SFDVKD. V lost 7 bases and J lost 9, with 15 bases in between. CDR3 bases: TGTGCCACCAGACAGGGAAGTTGGGGTGAGCAGTTCTTC. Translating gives CATRQGSWGEQFF.

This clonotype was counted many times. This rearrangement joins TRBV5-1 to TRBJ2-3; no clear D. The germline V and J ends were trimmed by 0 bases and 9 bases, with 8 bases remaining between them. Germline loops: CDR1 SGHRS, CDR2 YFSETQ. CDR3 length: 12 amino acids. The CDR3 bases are TGCGCCAGCAGCTTGGAAGACGGAACGCAGTATTTT. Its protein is CASSLEDGTQYF.

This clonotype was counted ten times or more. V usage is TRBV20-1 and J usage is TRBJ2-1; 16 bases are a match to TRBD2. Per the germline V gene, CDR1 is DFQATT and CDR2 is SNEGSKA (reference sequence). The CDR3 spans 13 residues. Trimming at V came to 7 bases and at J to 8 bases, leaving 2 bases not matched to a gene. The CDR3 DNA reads TGCAGTGTGGGGACTAGCGGGAGGGATGAGCAGTTCTTC. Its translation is CSVGTSGRDEQFF.

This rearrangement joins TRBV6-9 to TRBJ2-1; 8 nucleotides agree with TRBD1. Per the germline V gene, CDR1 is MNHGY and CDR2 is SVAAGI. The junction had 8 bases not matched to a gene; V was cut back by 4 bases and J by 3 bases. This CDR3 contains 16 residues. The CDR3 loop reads CASSFNRDRIYNEQFF. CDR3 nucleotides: TGTGCCAGCAGTTTCAACCGGGACAGGATCTACAATGAGCAGTTCTTC.

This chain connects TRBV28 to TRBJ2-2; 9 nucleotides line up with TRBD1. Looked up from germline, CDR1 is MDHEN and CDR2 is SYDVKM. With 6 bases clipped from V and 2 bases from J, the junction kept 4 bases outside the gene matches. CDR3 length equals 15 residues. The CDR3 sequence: CASRTGGGNTGELFF. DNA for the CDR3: TGTGCCAGCAGAACAGGGGGCGGTAACACCGGGGAGCTGTTTTTT.

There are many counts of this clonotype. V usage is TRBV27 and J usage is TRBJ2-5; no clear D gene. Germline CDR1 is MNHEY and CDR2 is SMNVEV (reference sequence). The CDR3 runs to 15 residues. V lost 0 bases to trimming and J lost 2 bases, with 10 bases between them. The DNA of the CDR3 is TGTGCCAGCAGTTTATCGGGGTGGAGTCAAGAGACCCAGTACTTC. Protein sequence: CASSLSGWSQETQYF.

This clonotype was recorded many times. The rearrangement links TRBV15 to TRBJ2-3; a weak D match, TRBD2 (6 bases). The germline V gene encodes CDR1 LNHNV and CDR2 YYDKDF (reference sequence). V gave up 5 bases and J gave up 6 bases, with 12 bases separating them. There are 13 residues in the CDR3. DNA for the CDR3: TGTGCCACCAGCCCCCGGGCGGGGGATACGCAGTATTTT. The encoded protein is CATSPRAGDTQYF.